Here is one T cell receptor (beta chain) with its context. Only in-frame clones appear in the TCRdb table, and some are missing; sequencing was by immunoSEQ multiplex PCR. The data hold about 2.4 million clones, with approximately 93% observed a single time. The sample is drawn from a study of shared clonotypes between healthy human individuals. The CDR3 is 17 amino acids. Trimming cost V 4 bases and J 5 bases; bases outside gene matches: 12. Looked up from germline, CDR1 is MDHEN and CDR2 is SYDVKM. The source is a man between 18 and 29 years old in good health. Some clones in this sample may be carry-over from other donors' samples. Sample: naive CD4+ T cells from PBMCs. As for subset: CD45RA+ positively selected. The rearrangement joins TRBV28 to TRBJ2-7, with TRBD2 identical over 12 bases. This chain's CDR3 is CASSSRFMASGRDEQYF. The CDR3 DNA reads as TGTGCCAGCAGTTCCCGCTTCATGGCTAGCGGGAGGGACGAGCAGTACTTC.